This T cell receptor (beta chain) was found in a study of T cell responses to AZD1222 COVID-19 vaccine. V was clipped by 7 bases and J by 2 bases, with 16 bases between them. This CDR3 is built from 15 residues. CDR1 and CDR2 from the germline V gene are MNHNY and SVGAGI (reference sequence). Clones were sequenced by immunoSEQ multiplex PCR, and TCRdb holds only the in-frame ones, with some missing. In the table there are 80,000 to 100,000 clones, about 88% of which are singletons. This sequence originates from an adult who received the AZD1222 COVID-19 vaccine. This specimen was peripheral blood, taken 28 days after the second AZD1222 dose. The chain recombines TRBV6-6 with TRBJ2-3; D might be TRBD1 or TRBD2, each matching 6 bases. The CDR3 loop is CASKGAWGATDTQYF. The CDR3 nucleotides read TGTGCCAGCAAAGGGGCCTGGGGGGCCACAGATACGCAGTATTTT.